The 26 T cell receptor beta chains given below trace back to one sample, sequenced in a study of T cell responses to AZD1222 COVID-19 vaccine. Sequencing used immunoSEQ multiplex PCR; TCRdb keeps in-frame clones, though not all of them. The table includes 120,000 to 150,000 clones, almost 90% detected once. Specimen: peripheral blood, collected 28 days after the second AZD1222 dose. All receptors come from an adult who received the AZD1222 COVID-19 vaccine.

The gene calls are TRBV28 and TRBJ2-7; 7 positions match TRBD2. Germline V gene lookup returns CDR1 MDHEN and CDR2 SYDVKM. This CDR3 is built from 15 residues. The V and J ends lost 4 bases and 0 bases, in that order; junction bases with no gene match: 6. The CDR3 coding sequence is TGTGCCAGCAGTTCCCCGGGACTAAGCTCCTACGAGCAGTACTTC. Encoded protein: CASSSPGLSSYEQYF.

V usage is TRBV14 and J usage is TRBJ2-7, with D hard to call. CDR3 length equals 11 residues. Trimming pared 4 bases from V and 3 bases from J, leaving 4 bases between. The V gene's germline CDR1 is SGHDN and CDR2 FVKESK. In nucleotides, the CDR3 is TGTGCCAGCAGCCTCCTCTACGAGCAGTACTTC. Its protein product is CASSLLYEQYF.

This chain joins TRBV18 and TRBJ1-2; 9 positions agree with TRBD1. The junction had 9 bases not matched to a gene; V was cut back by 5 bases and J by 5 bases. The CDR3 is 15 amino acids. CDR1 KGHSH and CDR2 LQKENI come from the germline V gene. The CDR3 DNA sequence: TGTGCCAGCTCAACCATCGACAGGGGGAGTTATGGCTACACCTTC. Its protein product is CASSTIDRGSYGYTF.

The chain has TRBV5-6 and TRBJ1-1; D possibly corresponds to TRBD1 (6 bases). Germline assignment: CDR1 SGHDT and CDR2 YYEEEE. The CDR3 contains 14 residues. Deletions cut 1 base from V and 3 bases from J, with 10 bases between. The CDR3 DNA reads TGTGCCAGCAGCTTGACAGGGATGGACACTGAAGCTTTCTTT. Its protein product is CASSLTGMDTEAFF.

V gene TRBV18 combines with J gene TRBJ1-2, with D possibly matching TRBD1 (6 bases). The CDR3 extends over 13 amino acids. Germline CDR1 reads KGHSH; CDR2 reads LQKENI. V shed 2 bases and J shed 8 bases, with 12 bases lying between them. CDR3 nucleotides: TGTGCCAGCTCACCAGACAGGTCAGAAGGCTACACCTTC. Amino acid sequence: CASSPDRSEGYTF.

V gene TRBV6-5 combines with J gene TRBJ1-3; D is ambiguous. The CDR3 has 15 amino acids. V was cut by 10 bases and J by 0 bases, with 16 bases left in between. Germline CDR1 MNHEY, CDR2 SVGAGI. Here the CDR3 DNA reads TGTGCCATCTCATCCGGACGGAGCTCTGGAAACACCATATATTTT. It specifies CAISSGRSSGNTIYF.

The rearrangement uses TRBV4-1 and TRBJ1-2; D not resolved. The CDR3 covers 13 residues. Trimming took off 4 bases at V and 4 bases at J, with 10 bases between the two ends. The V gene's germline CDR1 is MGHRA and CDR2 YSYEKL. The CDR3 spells CASSLDIGYGYTF. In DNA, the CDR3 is TGCGCCAGCAGCCTCGACATAGGCTATGGCTACACCTTC.

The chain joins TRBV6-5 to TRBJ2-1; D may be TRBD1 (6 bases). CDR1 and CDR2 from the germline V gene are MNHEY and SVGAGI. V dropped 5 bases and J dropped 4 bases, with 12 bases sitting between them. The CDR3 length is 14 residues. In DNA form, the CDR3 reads TGTGCCAGCAGTCAACGGACAGAATACAATGAGCAGTTCTTC. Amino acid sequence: CASSQRTEYNEQFF.

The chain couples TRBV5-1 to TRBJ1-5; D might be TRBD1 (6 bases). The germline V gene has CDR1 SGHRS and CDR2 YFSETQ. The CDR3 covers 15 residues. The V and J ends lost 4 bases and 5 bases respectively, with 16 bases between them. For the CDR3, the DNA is TGCGCCAGCAGCGTCGGATTGAGGGGGGATCAGCCCCAGCATTTT. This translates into CASSVGLRGDQPQHF.

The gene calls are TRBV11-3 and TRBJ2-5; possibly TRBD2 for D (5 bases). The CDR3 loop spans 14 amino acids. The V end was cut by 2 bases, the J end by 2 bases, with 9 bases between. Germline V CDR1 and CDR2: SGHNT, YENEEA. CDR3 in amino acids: CASSLTGGQETQYF. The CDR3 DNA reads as TGTGCCAGCAGCTTAACCGGCGGGCAAGAGACCCAGTACTTC.

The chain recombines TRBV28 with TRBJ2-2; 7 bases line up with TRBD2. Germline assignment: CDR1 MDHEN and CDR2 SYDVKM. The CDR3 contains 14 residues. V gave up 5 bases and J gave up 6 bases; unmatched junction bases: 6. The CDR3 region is CASSVTSASGELFF. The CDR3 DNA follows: TGTGCCAGCAGTGTTACTAGCGCGTCCGGGGAGCTGTTTTTT.

In nucleotides, the CDR3 is TGCAGTGCTGTGAGCTCCTACGAGCAGTACTTC. This sequence encodes CSAVSSYEQYF. The chain employs TRBV20-1 and TRBJ2-7; no firm D call. CDR1 is DFQATT, CDR2 SNEGSKA, per germline (reference sequence). This CDR3 spans 11 amino acids. V was shortened by 5 bases and J by 0 bases, with 5 bases between the two germline ends.

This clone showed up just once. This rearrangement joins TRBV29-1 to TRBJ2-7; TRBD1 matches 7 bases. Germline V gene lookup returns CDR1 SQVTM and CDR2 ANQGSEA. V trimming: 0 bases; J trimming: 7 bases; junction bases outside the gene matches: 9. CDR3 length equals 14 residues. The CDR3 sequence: CSVEEVTGFREQYF. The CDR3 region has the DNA TGCAGCGTTGAAGAGGTGACAGGGTTTAGAGAGCAGTACTTC.

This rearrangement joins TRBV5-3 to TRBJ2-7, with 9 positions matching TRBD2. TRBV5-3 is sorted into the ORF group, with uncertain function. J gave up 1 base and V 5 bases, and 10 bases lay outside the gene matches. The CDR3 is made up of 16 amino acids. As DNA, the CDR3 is TGTGCCAGAAGATCGCTTGGGACTAGCTCGTCCTACGAGCAGTACTTC. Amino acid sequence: CARRSLGTSSSYEQYF.

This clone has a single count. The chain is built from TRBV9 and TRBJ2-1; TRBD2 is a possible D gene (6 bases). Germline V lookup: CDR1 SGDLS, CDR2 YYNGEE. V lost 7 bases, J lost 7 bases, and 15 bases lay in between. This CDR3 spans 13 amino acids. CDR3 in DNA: TGTGCCAGCGGTGCGGGATCGGGTAATGAGCAGTTCTTC. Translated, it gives CASGAGSGNEQFF.

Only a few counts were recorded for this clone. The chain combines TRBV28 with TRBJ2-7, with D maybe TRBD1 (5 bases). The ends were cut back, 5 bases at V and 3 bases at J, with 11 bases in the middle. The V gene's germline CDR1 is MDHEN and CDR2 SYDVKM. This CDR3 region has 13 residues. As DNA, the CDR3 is TGTGCCAGCAGTCAGGACAACCGCTACGAGCAGTACTTC. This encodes CASSQDNRYEQYF.

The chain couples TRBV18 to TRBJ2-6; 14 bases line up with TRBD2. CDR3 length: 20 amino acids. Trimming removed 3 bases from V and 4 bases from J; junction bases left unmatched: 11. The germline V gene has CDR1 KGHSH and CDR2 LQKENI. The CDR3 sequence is CASSPSQGLAGVEGANVLTF. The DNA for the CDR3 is TGTGCCAGCTCACCTTCCCAGGGACTAGCGGGAGTGGAGGGGGCCAACGTCCTGACTTTC.

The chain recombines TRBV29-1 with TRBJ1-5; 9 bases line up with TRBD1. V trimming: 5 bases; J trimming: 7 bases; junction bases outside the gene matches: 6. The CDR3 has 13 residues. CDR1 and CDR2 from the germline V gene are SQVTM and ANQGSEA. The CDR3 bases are TGCAGCGTTAAACAGGGGGCGAGGCAGCCCCAGCATTTT. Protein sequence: CSVKQGARQPQHF.

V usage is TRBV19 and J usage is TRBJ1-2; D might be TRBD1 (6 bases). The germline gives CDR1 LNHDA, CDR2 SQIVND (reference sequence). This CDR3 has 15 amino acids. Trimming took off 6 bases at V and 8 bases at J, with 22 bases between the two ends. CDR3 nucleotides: TGTGCCAGTAGCATTAACACAGGGAATGGAGACGGCTACACCTTC. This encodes CASSINTGNGDGYTF.

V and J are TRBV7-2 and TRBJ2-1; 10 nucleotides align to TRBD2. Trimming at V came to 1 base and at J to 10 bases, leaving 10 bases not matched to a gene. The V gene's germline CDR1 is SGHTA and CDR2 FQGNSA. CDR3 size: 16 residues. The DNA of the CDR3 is TGTGCCAGCAGCTTAGGATCCGGGCTAGCGGGAGTCGAGCAGTTCTTC. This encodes CASSLGSGLAGVEQFF.

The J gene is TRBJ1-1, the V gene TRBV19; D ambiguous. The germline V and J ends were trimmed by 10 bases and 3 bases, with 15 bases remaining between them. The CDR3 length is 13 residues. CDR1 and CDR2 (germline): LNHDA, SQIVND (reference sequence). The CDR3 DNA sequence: TGTGCCACCACGGGAGTAGCGGACACTGAAGCTTTCTTT. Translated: CATTGVADTEAFF.

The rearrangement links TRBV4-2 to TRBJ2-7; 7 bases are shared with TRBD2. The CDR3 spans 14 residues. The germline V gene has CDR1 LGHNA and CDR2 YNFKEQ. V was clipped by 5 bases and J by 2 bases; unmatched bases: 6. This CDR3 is CASSASGGAYEQYF. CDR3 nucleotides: TGTGCCAGCAGCGCAAGTGGGGGGGCCTACGAGCAGTACTTC.

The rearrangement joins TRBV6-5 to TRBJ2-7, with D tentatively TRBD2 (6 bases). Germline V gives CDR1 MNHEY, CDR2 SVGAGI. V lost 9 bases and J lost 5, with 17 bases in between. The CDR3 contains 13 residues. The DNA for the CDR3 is TGTGCCAGTCATCGGCAGGAGGGACACGAGCAGTACGTC. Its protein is CASHRQEGHEQYV.

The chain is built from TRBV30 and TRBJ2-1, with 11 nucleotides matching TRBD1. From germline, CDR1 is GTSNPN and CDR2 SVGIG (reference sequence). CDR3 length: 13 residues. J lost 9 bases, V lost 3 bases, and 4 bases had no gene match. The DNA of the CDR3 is TGTGCCTGGAGGTGGACAGGGGGCGCTGAGCAGTTCTTC. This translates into CAWRWTGGAEQFF. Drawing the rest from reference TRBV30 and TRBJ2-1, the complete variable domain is SQTIHQWPATLVQPVGSPLSLECTVEGTSNPNLYWYRQAAGRGLQLLFYSVGIGQISSEVPQNLSASRPQDRQFILSSKKLLLSDSGFYLCAWRWTGGAEQFFGPGTRLTVL.

CDR3 DNA sequence: TGTGCCAGCGGCCTACTAGCGGGAGGGTACAATGAGCAGTTCTTC. This translates into CASGLLAGGYNEQFF. The chain has TRBV6-5 and TRBJ2-1; 13 nucleotides agree with TRBD2. CDR3 length: 15 residues. The V segment lost 8 bases and the J segment 4 bases; nucleotides outside the gene matches: 5. Germline assignment: CDR1 MNHEY and CDR2 SVGAGI.

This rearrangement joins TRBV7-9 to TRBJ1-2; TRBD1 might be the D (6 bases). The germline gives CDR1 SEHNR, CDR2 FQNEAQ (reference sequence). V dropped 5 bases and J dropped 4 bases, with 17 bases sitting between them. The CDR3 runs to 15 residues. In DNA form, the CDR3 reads TGTGCCAGCAGCCAAACGGGGGGGCAGGCCTATGGCTACACCTTC. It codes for CASSQTGGQAYGYTF.